These 19 T cell receptor beta chains came from one sample sequenced in a study of T-cell memory formation after mild COVID-19. TCRdb recomputed calls from the 5' RACE reads with MiXCR, one row per CDR3 protein. Here the sample spans 450,000 to 700,000 distinct CDR3 sequences, roughly 18% being singletons. What was sequenced was PBMCs or a T cell subset sorted from them (not recorded which). Every receptor here comes from an adult woman who had mild COVID-19 (a few samples of this study predate the infection). Cell type and time point are not known.

The chain couples TRBV18 to TRBJ1-2, with D uncertain. V was shortened by 1 base and J by 4 bases, with 13 bases between the two germline ends. CDR3 size: 15 residues. Germline V CDR1 and CDR2: KGHSH, LQKENI. The CDR3 protein is CASSPRTDPFYGYTF. The DNA of the CDR3 is TGTGCCAGCTCACCACGCACAGATCCTTTCTATGGCTACACCTTC. The entire variable domain, with the rest obtained from reference TRBV18 and TRBJ1-2, is as follows: NAGVMQNPRHLVRRRGQEARLRCSPMKGHSHVYWYRQLPEEGLKFMVYLQKENIIDESGMPKERFSAEFPKEGPSILRIQQVVRGDSAAYFCASSPRTDPFYGYTFGSGTRLTVV.

The rearrangement uses TRBV29-1 and TRBJ2-5; D is possibly TRBD1 (6 bases). The ends were cut back, 5 bases at V and 4 bases at J, with 14 bases in the middle. Germline CDR1 reads SQVTM; CDR2 reads ANQGSEA. The CDR3 spans 13 residues. The CDR3, as DNA: TGCAGCGTTCGACAGGCCACAACAGAGACCCAGTACTTC. Its translation: CSVRQATTETQYF.

This chain connects TRBV5-1 to TRBJ1-5, with D possibly matching TRBD1 (6 bases). This CDR3 spans 15 amino acids. Germline V gene sequence: CDR1 SGHRS, CDR2 YFSETQ. V dropped 1 base and J dropped 5 bases, with 13 bases sitting between them. The CDR3 DNA reads as TGCGCCAGCAGCTTGACCGGGGGCCACGATCAGCCCCAGCATTTT. This gives the protein CASSLTGGHDQPQHF.

The chain employs TRBV4-2 and TRBJ2-7; possibly TRBD1 or TRBD2 for D (5 bases each). Trimming removed 1 base from V and 2 bases from J, with 15 bases in between. Germline assignment: CDR1 LGHNA and CDR2 YNFKEQ. The CDR3 covers 16 residues. CDR3 nucleotides: TGTGCCAGCAGCCAAGTGTTCGGGGACGACCCCTACGAGCAGTACTTC. It specifies CASSQVFGDDPYEQYF.

This clonotype showed up just a few times. J is TRBJ2-7 and V is TRBV20-1; D is unclear. The CDR3 consists of 15 residues. V lost 2 bases, J lost 2 bases, and 16 bases lay in between. CDR1 and CDR2 from the germline V gene are DFQATT and SNEGSKA (reference sequence). This chain's CDR3 is CSARSLDVTTYEQYF. The CDR3 DNA sequence: TGCAGTGCTAGAAGCTTGGACGTAACTACCTACGAGCAGTACTTC.

This clonotype occurred a few times. J is TRBJ2-7 and V is TRBV6-5; no firm D call. The CDR3 is 12 residues long. Between the trimmed V and J ends, which lost 7 bases and 4 bases, there was a span of 11 bases. The germline V gene has CDR1 MNHEY and CDR2 SVGAGI. CDR3 coding DNA: TGTGCCAGCATTCACTCGGTTTACGAGCAGTACTTC. It yields the protein CASIHSVYEQYF.

This clonotype appeared a few times. The chain carries TRBV20-1 and TRBJ2-5; TRBD2 matches at 11 bases. The germline gives CDR1 DFQATT, CDR2 SNEGSKA (reference sequence). Trimming at V came to 4 bases and at J to 3 bases, leaving 10 bases not matched to a gene. The CDR3 consists of 16 residues. CDR3 sequence reads: CSANQLAGAYKETQYF. The CDR3 DNA follows: TGCAGTGCTAACCAACTAGCGGGAGCCTATAAAGAGACCCAGTACTTC.

The rearrangement links TRBV24-1 to TRBJ2-3; the D gene is possibly TRBD1 (5 bases). CDR1 and CDR2 from the germline V gene are KGHDR and SFDVKD. The germline V and J ends were trimmed by 3 bases and 5 bases, with 8 bases remaining between them. The CDR3 has 13 residues. The CDR3 sequence: CATSDRGIDTQYF. CDR3 bases: TGTGCCACCAGTGATAGGGGAATAGATACGCAGTATTTT.

The chain recombines TRBV24-1 with TRBJ2-2; D is unresolved. Trimming left V 4 bases short and J 3 bases short, with 8 bases between. In germline, CDR1 is KGHDR, CDR2 SFDVKD. This CDR3 has 14 residues. The CDR3 sequence is CATSDPDHTGELFF. Here the CDR3 DNA reads TGTGCCACCAGTGACCCCGACCACACCGGGGAGCTGTTTTTT.

Many counts were recorded for this clonotype. The chain uses TRBV7-2 and TRBJ1-2, with a possible D match to TRBD1 (5 bases). The germline gives CDR1 SGHTA, CDR2 FQGNSA. The CDR3 extends over 15 amino acids. V was cut by 4 bases and J by 6 bases, with 18 bases left in between. CDR3 coding DNA: TGTGCCAGCAGCTCCTCACCAACAAGGGGTGATGGCTACACCTTC. This translates into CASSSSPTRGDGYTF.

This clonotype was recorded many times. V is TRBV18 and J is TRBJ2-1, with 9 bases that match TRBD2. After removal of 0 bases from V and 6 bases from J, the junction contained 6 bases not matched to a gene. The CDR3 is 16 residues long. CDR1 is KGHSH, CDR2 LQKENI, per germline. The CDR3 DNA sequence: TGTGCCAGCTCACCACCCGGGGTAGCGGGGGTCAATGAGCAGTTCTTC. Translation gives CASSPPGVAGVNEQFF.

The chain is built from TRBV5-1 and TRBJ1-2, with 7 bases lining up with TRBD1. CDR1 is SGHRS, CDR2 YFSETQ, per germline. V was clipped by 1 base and J by 4 bases; unmatched bases: 7. CDR3 length equals 15 residues. The DNA for the CDR3 is TGCGCCAGCAGCTTGAGGGGGCCTGGTGGCTATGGCTACACCTTC. Protein sequence: CASSLRGPGGYGYTF.

This clonotype was seen a few times. The chain joins TRBV5-5 to TRBJ2-7; TRBD1 matches 10 bases. J gave up 6 bases and V 4 bases, and 4 bases lay outside the gene matches. The CDR3 length is 13 residues. Per the germline V gene, CDR1 is SGHKS and CDR2 is YYEKEE (reference sequence). Here the CDR3 DNA reads TGTGCCAGCAGCACGCGACAGGGGGCCGAGCAGTACTTC. Translating gives CASSTRQGAEQYF.

This clonotype was found a few times. The chain is built from TRBV20-1 and TRBJ2-7, with TRBD2 as a possible D gene (6 bases). This CDR3 region has 14 residues. V was clipped by 2 bases and J by 3 bases, with 14 bases between them. The V gene's germline CDR1 is DFQATT and CDR2 SNEGSKA (reference sequence). The chain's CDR3 is CSARMRGLIYEQYF. In DNA, the CDR3 is TGCAGTGCTAGAATGAGGGGACTCATCTACGAGCAGTACTTC.

The CDR3 region has the DNA TGCGCCAGCAGCCAAGAGGGAGCCGGGACAATGGCTAACTATGGCTACACCTTC. It encodes CASSQEGAGTMANYGYTF. The J gene is TRBJ1-2, the V gene TRBV4-1, with D possibly being TRBD1 (6 bases). The V gene lost 0 bases and the J gene lost 0 bases, with 17 bases spanning the gap. Germline V gene sequence: CDR1 MGHRA, CDR2 YSYEKL. CDR3 length equals 18 residues.

J is TRBJ1-1 and V is TRBV6-2 or TRBV6-3; D is possibly TRBD1 (5 bases). Germline loops: CDR1 MNHEY, CDR2 SVGEGT. The CDR3 sequence is 17 residues long. V dropped 2 bases and J dropped 4 bases, with 20 bases sitting between them. This CDR3 reads CASSYDTRGFGSTEAFF. DNA of the CDR3: TGTGCCAGCAGTTACGACACGAGGGGTTTTGGGAGCACTGAAGCTTTCTTT.

This clonotype came up a few times. V and J are TRBV6-5 and TRBJ2-1; 8 nucleotides align to TRBD2. The V and J ends lost 6 bases and 8 bases, in that order; junction bases with no gene match: 12. Germline V gene data show CDR1 as MNHEY and CDR2 as SVGAGI. This CDR3 region has 15 residues. Here the CDR3 reads CASSLAGGRRDEQFF. The CDR3 DNA reads as TGTGCCAGCAGCTTGGCGGGAGGAAGACGCGATGAGCAGTTCTTC.

Note on this clonotype: Sequence at one end of the junction differs from germline and may be a read error. This chain uses TRBV29-1 with TRBJ2-3; no clear D gene. This CDR3 has 8 amino acids. Per the germline V gene, CDR1 is SQVTM and CDR2 is ANQGSEA. DNA of the CDR3: TGCAGCGTCCACGGCGCAGAGTTT. This codes for CSVHGAEF.

The chain links TRBV5-1 to TRBJ2-1; possibly TRBD1 for D (5 bases). The germline V gene encodes CDR1 SGHRS and CDR2 YFSETQ. Trimming took 4 bases from V and 13 from J, leaving 18 bases between them. The CDR3 runs to 13 residues. The CDR3, as DNA: TGCGCCAGCAGCCTAGGGGCCACGGAGACCCAGTTCTTC. Its translation is CASSLGATETQFF.